Shown below are 23 T cell receptor beta chains from a single sample sequenced in a study of T cells in Graves' hyperthyroidism and ophthalmopathy. Amplification of TCR beta CDR3 regions used RNA as the template. Researchers ran a first-round RT-PCR on the TCR CDR3 using the HTBI primer set. TCRdb processed the multiplex PCR reads anew with MiXCR; each CDR3 protein has one entry. The sample holds about 640,000 distinct CDR3 sequences; more than 14% are singletons and the top ten take around 12%. The sequencing sample was made of blood. Source of these receptors: a woman aged 45-60 years with Graves' ophthalmopathy.

Only a few counts were recorded for this clonotype. The chain joins TRBV6-2 or TRBV6-3 to TRBJ2-7; 11 nucleotides agree with TRBD2. After removal of 5 bases from V and 3 bases from J, the junction contained 6 bases not matched to a gene. CDR3 length: 15 residues. Germline CDR1 MNHEY, CDR2 SVGEGT. The CDR3 reads CASSKGLAGFYEQYF. In DNA form, the CDR3 reads TGTGCCAGCAGTAAAGGACTAGCGGGTTTCTACGAGCAGTACTTC.

The V gene is TRBV5-1, the J gene TRBJ2-7; 8 nucleotides line up with TRBD2. The junction had 6 bases not matched to a gene; V was cut back by 1 base and J by 3 bases. In germline, CDR1 is SGHRS, CDR2 YFSETQ. This CDR3 has 15 amino acids. CDR3 in DNA: TGCGCCAGCAGCTTGACCCTAGCGGGTTACTACGAGCAGTACTTC. Amino acid sequence: CASSLTLAGYYEQYF.

The table lists this clonotype with many counts. The chain links TRBV11-2 to TRBJ2-3, with D possibly called TRBD1 or TRBD2 (5 bases each). There are 16 residues in the CDR3. V lost 5 bases and J lost 0, with 15 bases in between. Per the germline V gene, CDR1 is SGHAT and CDR2 is FQNNGV. The CDR3 sequence: CASSAPGTFSTDTQYF. The CDR3 DNA reads TGTGCCAGCAGCGCCCCCGGGACCTTCAGCACAGATACGCAGTATTTT.

This clonotype was seen repeatedly, ten times or more. The chain couples TRBV12-3 or TRBV12-4 to TRBJ1-1; D call uncertain. CDR3 size: 15 residues. The V end lost 0 bases, the J end lost 5 bases, and 13 bases lay between the germline ends. The DNA for the CDR3 is TGTGCCAGCAGTTTAGCGGATCAGGCGGGGACTGAAGCTTTCTTT. It yields the protein CASSLADQAGTEAFF.

The V call is TRBV18, the J call TRBJ2-6; no firm D call. Germline V gene data show CDR1 as KGHSH and CDR2 as LQKENI. The CDR3 loop spans 18 amino acids. Trimming left V 2 bases short and J 0 bases short, with 14 bases between. The CDR3 region is CASSPILSSPSGANVLTF. The DNA of the CDR3 is TGTGCCAGCTCACCAATACTCTCTTCGCCCTCTGGGGCCAACGTCCTGACTTTC. The whole variable domain, filled in from reference TRBV18 and TRBJ2-6, reads NAGVMQNPRHLVRRRGQEARLRCSPMKGHSHVYWYRQLPEEGLKFMVYLQKENIIDESGMPKERFSAEFPKEGPSILRIQQVVRGDSAAYFCASSPILSSPSGANVLTFGAGSRLTVL.

The sample holds many counts of this clonotype. The V and J genes are TRBV6-2 or TRBV6-3 and TRBJ2-3, with TRBD2 matching over 10 bases. Germline CDR1 reads MNHEY; CDR2 reads SVGEGT. This CDR3 is 17 amino acids long. Losses at the gene ends were 5 bases for V and 1 base for J; bases not matched to a gene: 9. CDR3 in amino acids: CASSTLAGVSGTDTQYF. CDR3 bases: TGTGCCAGCAGTACGCTAGCGGGAGTGAGTGGCACAGATACGCAGTATTTT.

The V and J genes are TRBV6-1 and TRBJ2-1; TRBD2 aligns across 7 bases. After removal of 5 bases from V and 8 bases from J, the junction contained 9 bases not matched to a gene. The germline CDR1 and CDR2 sequences are MNHNS and SASEGT. This CDR3 contains 14 residues. Written as DNA, the CDR3 is TGTGCCAGCAGTTTAGTGAAGGGAGGGCATGAGCAGTTCTTC. This sequence encodes CASSLVKGGHEQFF.

In this sample, this clonotype turned up many times. This rearrangement joins TRBV7-3 to TRBJ2-3; no firm D call. In germline, CDR1 is SGHTA, CDR2 FQGTGA. V was shortened by 5 bases and J by 2 bases, with 11 bases between the two germline ends. The CDR3 has 14 amino acids. CDR3 sequence reads: CASSNDRYTDTQYF. The CDR3 DNA follows: TGTGCCAGCAGCAACGACCGTTACACAGATACGCAGTATTTT.

This chain connects TRBV19 to TRBJ1-1; a weak D match, TRBD1 (6 bases). This CDR3 comprises 15 residues. Trimming removed 6 bases from V and 3 bases from J, with 17 bases in between. The germline V gene has CDR1 LNHDA and CDR2 SQIVND (reference sequence). Here the CDR3 reads CASSLLDRLDTEAFF. In DNA, the CDR3 is TGTGCCAGTAGCCTCCTAGACAGGCTTGACACTGAAGCTTTCTTT.

There are many counts of this clonotype. The chain couples TRBV7-2 to TRBJ2-5, with D possibly being TRBD1 or TRBD2 (5 bases each). V shed 5 bases and J shed 7 bases, with 14 bases lying between them. Germline CDR1 is SGHTA and CDR2 is FQGNSA. The CDR3 covers 13 residues. In DNA form, the CDR3 reads TGTGCCAGCAGCATGGGACCTGACGGGACCCAGTACTTC. This codes for CASSMGPDGTQYF.

This clonotype has just a few counts. This rearrangement joins TRBV12-3 or TRBV12-4 to TRBJ2-1; possible D gene TRBD2, 6 bases. V gave up 0 bases and J gave up 8 bases, with 17 bases separating them. The CDR3 contains 16 residues. The DNA for the CDR3 is TGTGCCAGCAGTTTAGCGCATGGGGGGATAGTTGATGAGCAGTTCTTC. Residues: CASSLAHGGIVDEQFF.

This clonotype was counted many times. The chain carries TRBV7-9 and TRBJ2-1, with unresolved D. V lost 3 bases and J 2 bases, leaving 11 bases between the germline ends. This CDR3 has 15 residues. CDR1 and CDR2 (germline): SEHNR, FQNEAQ (reference sequence). The DNA of the CDR3 is TGTGCCAGCAGCTTTCTCTCTCATACCTACAATGAGCAGTTCTTC. It codes for CASSFLSHTYNEQFF.

In this sample, this clonotype turned up many times. The V call is TRBV6-2 or TRBV6-3, the J call TRBJ2-1, with 10 bases matching TRBD2. V shed 1 base, J shed 0 bases, and the junction held 6 bases outside the gene matches. The CDR3 runs to 18 residues. Per germline, CDR1 MNHEY and CDR2 SVGEGT. The DNA of the CDR3 is TGTGCCAGCAGTTACTACCTAGCGGGAGCGCACTCCTACAATGAGCAGTTCTTC. This encodes CASSYYLAGAHSYNEQFF.

With respect to this clonotype: A read error may explain this, as a much larger clone is one base away. V and J are TRBV18 and TRBJ2-7; tentatively, D is TRBD2 (5 bases). The CDR3 is 16 residues long. Germline V gene data show CDR1 as KGHSH and CDR2 as LQKENI. The CDR3 spells CASSPRSMGADYKQYF. The CDR3 DNA sequence: TGTGCCAGCTCACCCCGTAGTATGGGAGCCGACTACAAGCAGTACTTC.

As for this clonotype: A much larger clone is a single base away; this may be a read error. The rearrangement uses TRBV28 and TRBJ2-6; possible D gene TRBD1, 5 bases. Germline-derived CDR1 and CDR2 are MDHEN and SYDVKM. This CDR3 has 15 amino acids. CDR3 region: CASSLSLSGANVQTF. The CDR3 bases are TGTGCCAGCAGTTTGAGCTTGTCTGGGGCCAACGTCCAGACTTTC.

This clonotype showed up many times. This chain joins TRBV12-5 and TRBJ2-2; 7 positions match TRBD2. Germline loops: CDR1 LGHNT, CDR2 FRNRAP. This CDR3 comprises 14 residues. The V and J ends lost 8 bases and 5 bases, in that order; junction bases with no gene match: 8. The CDR3 DNA follows: TGTGCTAGTCGGCGGGAGAGGGGTACCGGGGAGCTGTTTTTT. Amino acids: CASRRERGTGELFF.

This clonotype has more than one count but fewer than ten. The CDR3: CSVEGDRGAIPFQVDGYTF. CDR3 nucleotide sequence: TGCAGCGTTGAAGGGGACAGGGGTGCCATCCCATTTCAGGTCGATGGCTACACCTTC. The genes are TRBV29-1 and TRBJ1-2, with 10 bases matching TRBD1. The J segment lost 6 bases and the V segment lost 1 base, leaving 20 bases of the junction unmatched. Germline V CDR1 and CDR2: SQVTM, ANQGSEA. The CDR3 has 19 residues.

There are many counts of this clonotype. This chain links TRBV6-2 or TRBV6-3 with TRBJ2-7; TRBD1 agrees at 7 bases. CDR1 is MNHEY and CDR2 is SVGEGT in the germline V gene. The CDR3 covers 14 residues. V lost 2 bases to trimming and J lost 3 bases; unmatched junction nucleotides: 4. CDR3 nucleotides: TGTGCCAGCAGTTACCCGACAGGGATCTACGAGCAGTACTTC. Its translation: CASSYPTGIYEQYF.

This clonotype has a count of ten or more. CDR3 sequence (DNA): TGCGCCAGCAGCCAAGATTACAGGGGGAAGGAAGCAATGGGAGCTTTCTTT. This encodes CASSQDYRGKEAMGAFF. V usage is TRBV4-3 and J usage is TRBJ1-1; 8 nucleotides agree with TRBD1. In germline, CDR1 is LGHNA, CDR2 YSLEER. CDR3 length: 17 residues. V lost 0 bases and J lost 10; bases outside the gene matches: 16.

The rearrangement links TRBV28 to TRBJ1-3, with 7 bases lining up with TRBD1. There are 15 residues in the CDR3. Trimming took 5 bases from V and 3 from J; bases not matched to a gene: 7. CDR1 is MDHEN, CDR2 SYDVKM, per germline. As DNA, the CDR3 is TGTGCCAGCAGTCAGACAGGGTGGTATGGAAACACCATATATTTT. Encoded protein: CASSQTGWYGNTIYF.

This clonotype was picked up a small number of times. The chain recombines TRBV15 with TRBJ2-7; TRBD1 matches 7 bases. Germline CDR1 reads LNHNV; CDR2 reads YYDKDF (reference sequence). The CDR3 runs to 14 residues. The trim removed 5 bases at V and 3 bases at J, leaving 7 bases unmatched. CDR3 DNA: TGTGCCACCAGCCCCCGGGACAGCCTCTACGAGCAGTACTTC. Translated, it gives CATSPRDSLYEQYF.

In this sample, this clonotype turned up many times. V usage is TRBV7-6 and J usage is TRBJ2-7, with TRBD2 matching 10 bases. V lost 2 bases to trimming and J lost 2 bases; unmatched junction nucleotides: 15. Germline CDR1 and CDR2: SGHVS and FNYEAQ. CDR3 length: 19 amino acids. The CDR3 DNA follows: TGTGCCAGCAGCTTACCCGGACTAGCGGAGAGAGAGAGTACCTACGAGCAGTACTTC. Residues: CASSLPGLAERESTYEQYF.

This clonotype was seen repeatedly, ten times or more. This chain connects TRBV28 to TRBJ1-2; a weak D match, TRBD1 (5 bases). V was clipped by 5 bases and J by 4 bases, with 17 bases between them. The germline CDR1 and CDR2 sequences are MDHEN and SYDVKM. This CDR3 is built from 15 residues. CDR3 loop: CASSPSPGAGYGYTF. Here the CDR3 DNA reads TGTGCCAGCAGTCCCTCCCCTGGGGCTGGCTATGGCTACACCTTC.